Each of the 14 T cell receptor beta chains below was sequenced from the same sample in a study of response to subunit inactivated influenza vaccine. One entry per CDR3 protein, called by TCRdb with MiXCR from the RT-PCR reads. The data show roughly 760,000 distinct CDR3 sequences, 21% seen once. The sample here was PBMCs from blood, taken more than 4 days after vaccination. Source of these receptors: a middle-aged man who received an inactivated influenza vaccine.

V and J are TRBV5-6 and TRBJ2-5; D perhaps matches TRBD1 (6 bases). Trimming took off 6 bases at V and 5 bases at J, with 14 bases between the two ends. This CDR3 is built from 13 residues. In germline, CDR1 is SGHDT, CDR2 YYEEEE. CDR3 amino acids: CASNIDRLETQYF. The CDR3 DNA is TGTGCCAGCAACATTGACAGGCTGGAGACCCAGTACTTC.

This clonotype showed up just a few times. This chain uses TRBV29-1 with TRBJ2-3, with 8 bases that match TRBD1. V gave up 3 bases and J gave up 5 bases; unmatched junction bases: 10. Germline lookup yields CDR1 SQVTM and CDR2 ANQGSEA. This CDR3 region has 15 residues. In DNA form, the CDR3 reads TGCAGCGTTGACGCACGGACAGGGTCGGGAGATACGCAGTATTTT. Residues: CSVDARTGSGDTQYF.

The rearrangement joins TRBV5-6 to TRBJ1-4; 8 nucleotides line up with TRBD1. Germline loops: CDR1 SGHDT, CDR2 YYEEEE. After removal of 0 bases from V and 6 bases from J, the junction contained 10 bases not matched to a gene. The CDR3 sequence is 17 residues long. The CDR3 region is CASSLGHGQGPDEKLFF. The CDR3 coding sequence is TGTGCCAGCAGCTTGGGACATGGACAGGGCCCCGATGAAAAACTGTTTTTT.

This clonotype was picked up many times. V usage is TRBV29-1 and J usage is TRBJ2-1; D call uncertain. Germline V gives CDR1 SQVTM, CDR2 ANQGSEA. The CDR3 is made up of 14 amino acids. Between the trimmed V and J ends, which lost 6 bases and 4 bases, there was a span of 16 bases. The CDR3 reads CSVRWVDAYNEQFF. The CDR3 DNA reads as TGCAGCGTGCGATGGGTGGACGCATACAATGAGCAGTTCTTC.

This clonotype has more than one count but fewer than ten. The rearrangement uses TRBV4-2 and TRBJ2-5; TRBD2 aligns across 8 bases. V was clipped by 1 base and J by 2 bases; unmatched bases: 3. The CDR3 covers 15 residues. The germline CDR1 and CDR2 sequences are LGHNA and YNFKEQ. In nucleotides, the CDR3 is TGTGCCAGCAGCCAAGTTAGCGGGGTTCAAGAGACCCAGTACTTC. Translation: CASSQVSGVQETQYF.

V and J are TRBV15 and TRBJ2-2; D assignment may be TRBD1 or TRBD2 (6 bases each). The CDR3 runs 16 residues. V was pared by 5 bases and J by 5 bases, with 18 bases between. Germline V CDR1 and CDR2: LNHNV, YYDKDF (reference sequence). In DNA, the CDR3 is TGTGCCACCAGCCGAGGGTCGGGGGCGAGTACCGGGGAGCTGTTTTTT. The encoded protein is CATSRGSGASTGELFF.

This clonotype appeared a few times. The CDR3 DNA reads as TGCAGCGTTGCAGGACAGTCCCAAGAGACCCAGTACTTC. Translation: CSVAGQSQETQYF. The chain joins TRBV29-1 to TRBJ2-5, with D perhaps TRBD1 (6 bases). This CDR3 comprises 13 residues. Germline loops: CDR1 SQVTM, CDR2 ANQGSEA. V dropped 4 bases and J dropped 1 base, with 10 bases sitting between them.

The chain has TRBV9 and TRBJ2-3; the match to TRBD1 covers 8 bases. With V trimmed by 4 bases and J by 1 base, 5 bases remained unmatched. The CDR3 covers 15 residues. Germline V CDR1 and CDR2: SGDLS, YYNGEE. Written as DNA, the CDR3 is TGTGCCAGCAGCTTCACGACAGGGGGCACAGATACGCAGTATTTT. Translation: CASSFTTGGTDTQYF. Together with reference TRBV9 and TRBJ2-3, the CDR3 gives the full variable domain: DSGVTQTPKHLITATGQRVTLRCSPRSGDLSVYWYQQSLDQGLQFLIQYYNGEERAKGNILERFSAQQFPDLHSELNLSSLELGDSALYFCASSFTTGGTDTQYFGPGTRLTVL.

The rearrangement links TRBV4-3 to TRBJ2-1; D not certain. V was trimmed by 2 bases and J by 0 bases, leaving 8 bases between them. The CDR3 has 15 amino acids. From germline, CDR1 is LGHNA and CDR2 YSLEER. This CDR3 is CASSQIPSSYNEQFF. The CDR3 DNA reads TGCGCCAGCAGCCAAATCCCGAGCTCCTACAATGAGCAGTTCTTC.

The rearrangement links TRBV3-1 to TRBJ2-1; 8 positions agree with TRBD1. The CDR3 totals 15 residues. The germline gives CDR1 LGHDT, CDR2 YNNKEL (reference sequence). The V gene end was trimmed by 5 bases and the J gene end by 8 bases; junction bases not matched to a gene: 11. The CDR3 region has the DNA TGTGCCAGCAGCTGGTCCGGACAGGGTAACGATGAGCAGTTCTTC. Amino acids: CASSWSGQGNDEQFF.

This chain uses TRBV5-1 with TRBJ2-5, with a possible D match to TRBD1 (6 bases). Trimming stripped 0 bases from V and 5 bases from J, with 14 bases between. This CDR3 is 15 amino acids long. Germline lookup yields CDR1 SGHRS and CDR2 YFSETQ. Here the CDR3 reads CASSLDLNTGETQYF. In nucleotides, the CDR3 is TGCGCCAGCAGCTTGGACCTTAACACAGGGGAGACCCAGTACTTC.

This chain connects TRBV5-4 to TRBJ2-5; tentatively, D is TRBD1 (6 bases). V was pared by 4 bases and J by 4 bases, with 11 bases between. CDR3 size: 13 residues. Germline CDR1 reads SGHNT; CDR2 reads YYREEE (reference sequence). The CDR3 region is CASSTQGGETQYF. The CDR3 DNA follows: TGTGCCAGCAGCACACAGGGTGGAGAGACCCAGTACTTC.

This clonotype came up many times. V gene TRBV29-1 combines with J gene TRBJ2-2; TRBD1 matches at 7 bases. The CDR3 has 13 amino acids. The germline V gene encodes CDR1 SQVTM and CDR2 ANQGSEA. Unmatched junction bases numbered 0, after V lost 4 bases and J lost 1 base. Written as DNA, the CDR3 is TGCAGCGTTGGGACAGGGAACACCGGGGAGCTGTTTTTT. It encodes CSVGTGNTGELFF.

This rearrangement joins TRBV20-1 to TRBJ2-7; either TRBD1 or TRBD2 may fit D (6 bases each). From germline, CDR1 is DFQATT and CDR2 SNEGSKA (reference sequence). The germline V and J ends were trimmed by 1 base and 4 bases, with 17 bases remaining between them. This CDR3 spans 15 amino acids. CDR3 residues: CSARGGALPSYEQYF. The CDR3 DNA reads as TGCAGTGCTAGAGGGGGGGCCCTACCTTCTTACGAGCAGTACTTC.